What follows are 10 T cell receptor beta chains derived from one specimen sequenced in a study of T cell responses to AZD1222 COVID-19 vaccine. Libraries were prepared by immunoSEQ multiplex PCR; TCRdb keeps only in-frame clonotypes and omits some of them. The sample records around 95,000 clones, 87% being singletons. The source was peripheral blood, collected on day 0 of MenACWY control vaccination. These receptors were collected from an adult in good health.

This clone was observed a handful of times. This chain connects TRBV5-1 to TRBJ2-2; D is perhaps TRBD2 (6 bases). In germline, CDR1 is SGHRS, CDR2 YFSETQ. This CDR3 has 16 amino acids. V was cut by 4 bases and J by 5 bases, with 18 bases left in between. The CDR3 DNA sequence: TGCGCCAGCAGCGTGATAGCCGGCGGGGATACCGGGGAGCTGTTTTTT. Encoded protein: CASSVIAGGDTGELFF.

The chain is built from TRBV19 and TRBJ1-6; tentatively, D is TRBD1 (5 bases). Germline V lookup: CDR1 LNHDA, CDR2 SQIVND (reference sequence). The CDR3 has 15 amino acids. Trimming shortened V by 4 bases and J by 9 bases, and 16 bases separated the two germline ends. CDR3 bases: TGTGCCAGTAGTACCATTAGGGACGACAGTTCACCCCTCCACTTT. It yields the protein CASSTIRDDSSPLHF.

This chain links TRBV5-5 with TRBJ2-4; D uncertain. The CDR3 totals 16 residues. The ends were cut back, 3 bases at V and 0 bases at J, with 13 bases in the middle. Germline values: CDR1 SGHKS, CDR2 YYEKEE (reference sequence). CDR3 DNA sequence: TGTGCCAGCAGCTCCCCCCAGATAATAGCCAAAAACATTCAGTACTTC. Its protein product is CASSSPQIIAKNIQYF.

V usage is TRBV15 and J usage is TRBJ2-1; TRBD2 matches 13 bases. This CDR3 spans 17 amino acids. The germline V gene has CDR1 LNHNV and CDR2 YYDKDF (reference sequence). Unmatched junction bases numbered 7, after V lost 2 bases and J lost 6 bases. In DNA form, the CDR3 reads TGTGCCACCAGCAGAACTAGCGGGAGGGGGATGGGCAATGAGCAGTTCTTC. It encodes CATSRTSGRGMGNEQFF.

The rearrangement links TRBV5-1 to TRBJ2-2; TRBD2 matches 8 bases. CDR3 length: 14 amino acids. Germline lookup yields CDR1 SGHRS and CDR2 YFSETQ. The V gene end was trimmed by 6 bases and the J gene end by 8 bases; junction bases not matched to a gene: 9. Here the CDR3 DNA reads TGCGCCAGCACAAATAGCGGGACCTCTGGGGAGCTGTTTTTT. Translated, it gives CASTNSGTSGELFF.

The genes are TRBV7-2 and TRBJ2-7; perhaps TRBD2 as D (6 bases). Germline CDR1 SGHTA, CDR2 FQGNSA. The CDR3 length is 13 residues. Trimming stripped 8 bases from V and 2 bases from J, with 13 bases between. The CDR3 sequence is CASRLGGTYEQYF. The DNA for the CDR3 is TGTGCCAGCCGGCTGGGGGGAACCTACGAGCAGTACTTC.

The V and J genes are TRBV30 and TRBJ1-2; 7 nucleotides line up with TRBD1. V lost 3 bases and J lost 6; bases outside the gene matches: 13. Germline V gene sequence: CDR1 GTSNPN, CDR2 SVGIG (reference sequence). CDR3 length equals 15 residues. CDR3 loop: CAWSLFGTDEHGYTF. In DNA form, the CDR3 reads TGTGCCTGGAGCTTGTTCGGGACAGATGAGCATGGCTACACCTTC.

There are a few counts of this clone. The gene calls are TRBV7-2 and TRBJ1-2; 8 bases are a match to TRBD1. The germline gives CDR1 SGHTA, CDR2 FQGNSA. V was pared by 6 bases and J by 8 bases, with 5 bases of the junction left unmatched. The CDR3 extends over 12 amino acids. In DNA form, the CDR3 reads TGTGCCAGCAGTTGGACAGGGCGAGGCTACACCTTC. This sequence encodes CASSWTGRGYTF.

The chain has TRBV5-5 and TRBJ1-4; TRBD1 might be the D (6 bases). V was cut by 6 bases and J by 5 bases, with 11 bases left in between. CDR1 is SGHKS and CDR2 is YYEKEE in the germline V gene (reference sequence). CDR3 size: 13 residues. The CDR3 reads CASNLRGNEKLFF. As DNA, the CDR3 is TGTGCCAGCAACCTGAGGGGGAATGAAAAACTGTTTTTT.

J is TRBJ2-2 and V is TRBV27; 13 positions agree with TRBD2. V gave up 6 bases and J gave up 7 bases; unmatched junction bases: 5. In germline, CDR1 is MNHEY, CDR2 SMNVEV (reference sequence). The CDR3 totals 15 residues. The DNA of the CDR3 is TGTGCCAGCAGAACTAGCGGGGGGGCCCACGGGGAGCTGTTTTTT. This translates into CASRTSGGAHGELFF.